This T cell receptor beta chain was found in a study of cytomegalovirus exposure and HLA in healthy donors. Germline-derived CDR1 and CDR2 are MNHEY and SVGAGI. The CDR3 length is 16 residues. The V and J ends lost 4 bases and 3 bases, in that order; junction bases with no gene match: 8. The PCR made use of 60 Vbeta and 13 Jbeta primers. Generated by immunoSEQ multiplex PCR, the TCRdb table keeps only in-frame clones and is missing some. In the table there are under 150,000 clones, around 80% of which are singletons. The study's findings and limits: Accurate HLA-A and HLA-B prediction from TCR beta sequences was reported for most subjects. For TCR beta chains, V- and J-gene trimming was later linked to a missense DCLRE1C variant. The majority of CMV-associated TCR beta chains were reported as apparently HLA-restricted in a later analysis.

Comment on this clone: Its antigen remains unknown.

This receptor was obtained from a female donor in good health and CMV-seropositive. The chain is built from TRBV6-5 and TRBJ2-3; 9 nucleotides agree with TRBD2. The sequenced material came from PBMCs. The CDR3 DNA sequence: TGTGCCAGCAGTTTACAAAGCGGGGGGAGGACAGATACGCAGTATTTT. The encoded protein is CASSLQSGGRTDTQYF.